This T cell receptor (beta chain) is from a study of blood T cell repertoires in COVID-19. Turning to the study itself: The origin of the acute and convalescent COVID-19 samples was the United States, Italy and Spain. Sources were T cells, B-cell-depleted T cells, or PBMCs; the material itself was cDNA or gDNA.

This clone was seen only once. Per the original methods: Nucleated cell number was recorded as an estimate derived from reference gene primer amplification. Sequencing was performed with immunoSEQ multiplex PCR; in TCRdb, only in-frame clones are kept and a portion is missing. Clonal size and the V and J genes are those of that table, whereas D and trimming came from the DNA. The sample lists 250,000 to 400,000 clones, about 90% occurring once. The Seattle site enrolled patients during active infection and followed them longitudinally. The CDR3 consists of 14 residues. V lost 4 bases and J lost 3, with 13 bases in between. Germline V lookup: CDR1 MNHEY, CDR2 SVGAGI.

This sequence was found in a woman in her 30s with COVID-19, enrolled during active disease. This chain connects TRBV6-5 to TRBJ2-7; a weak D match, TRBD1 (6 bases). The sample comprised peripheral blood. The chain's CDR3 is CASSLQGYNYEQYF. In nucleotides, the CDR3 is TGTGCCAGCAGTTTACAGGGTTACAACTACGAGCAGTACTTC.